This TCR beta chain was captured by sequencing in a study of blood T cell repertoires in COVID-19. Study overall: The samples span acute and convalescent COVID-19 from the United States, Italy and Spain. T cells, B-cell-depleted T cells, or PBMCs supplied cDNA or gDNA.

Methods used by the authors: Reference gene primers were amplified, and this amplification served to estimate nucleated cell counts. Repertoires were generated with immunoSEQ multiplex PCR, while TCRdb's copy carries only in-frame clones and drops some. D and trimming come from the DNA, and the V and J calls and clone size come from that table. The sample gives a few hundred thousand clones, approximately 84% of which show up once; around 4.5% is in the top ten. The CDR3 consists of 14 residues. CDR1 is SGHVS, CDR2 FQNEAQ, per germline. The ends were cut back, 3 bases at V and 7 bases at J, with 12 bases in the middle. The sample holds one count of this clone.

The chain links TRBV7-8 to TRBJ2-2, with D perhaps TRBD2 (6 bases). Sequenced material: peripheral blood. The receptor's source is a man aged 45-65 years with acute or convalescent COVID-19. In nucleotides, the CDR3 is TGTGCCAGCAGCTTCTTGGGGGGAGGCGGGGAGCTGTTTTTT. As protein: CASSFLGGGGELFF.